This section outlines one T cell receptor (beta chain) sequence together with its context. This CDR3 spans 13 amino acids. Trimming pared 5 bases from V and 8 bases from J, leaving 12 bases between. The data originate from a study of blood T cell repertoires in COVID-19. Only in-frame clones appear in the TCRdb table, and some are missing; sequencing was by immunoSEQ multiplex PCR. In the table there are 56,000 or so clones, less than 90% of which are singletons. V is TRBV12-3 or TRBV12-4 and J is TRBJ1-4, with D maybe TRBD1 (6 bases). This receptor was obtained from a woman older than 75 with acute or convalescent COVID-19. The sequenced sample consisted of peripheral blood. For the CDR3, the DNA is TGTGCCAGCAGTCTCAGGGGTTCGGAAAAACTGTTTTTT. It encodes CASSLRGSEKLFF.